This T cell receptor beta chain was profiled in a study of blood T cell repertoires in COVID-19. Looking at the study overall: COVID-19 samples, acute and convalescent, were from the United States, Italy and Spain. Nucleic acid was either cDNA or gDNA, and it came from T cells, B-cell-depleted T cells, or PBMCs.

This CDR3 is built from 11 residues. Trimming took off 5 bases at V and 3 bases at J, with 7 bases between the two ends. Germline-derived CDR1 and CDR2 are GTSNPN and SVGIG (reference sequence). Per the study methods: It was from reference gene primer amplification that nucleated cell counts were estimated. The table came from immunoSEQ multiplex PCR; TCRdb's copy has only in-frame clones and leaves some out. V, J and clone size were drawn from that table, and D and trimming were deduced from the DNA. The sample yields approximately 76,000 clones, 75% to 90% seen once. The sequence was collected from a woman of 80 years or more with active or convalescent COVID-19. This chain connects TRBV30 to TRBJ1-1; D not resolved. The sequenced material came from peripheral blood. This CDR3 is CAWGRDTEAFF. CDR3 nucleotides: TGTGCCTGGGGACGGGACACTGAAGCTTTCTTT.